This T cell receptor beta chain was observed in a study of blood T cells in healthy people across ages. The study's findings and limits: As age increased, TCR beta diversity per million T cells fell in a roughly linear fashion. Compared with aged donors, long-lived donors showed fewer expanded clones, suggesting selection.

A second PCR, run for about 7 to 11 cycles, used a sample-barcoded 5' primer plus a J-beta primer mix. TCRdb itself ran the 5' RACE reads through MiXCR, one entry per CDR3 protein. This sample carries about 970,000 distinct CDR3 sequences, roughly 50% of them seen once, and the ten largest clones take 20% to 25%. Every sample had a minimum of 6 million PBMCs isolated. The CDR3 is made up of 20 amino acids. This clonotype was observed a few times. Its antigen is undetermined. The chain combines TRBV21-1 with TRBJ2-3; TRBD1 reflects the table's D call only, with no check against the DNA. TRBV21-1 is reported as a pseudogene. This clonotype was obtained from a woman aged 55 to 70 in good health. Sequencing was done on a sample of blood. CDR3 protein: CASSNPVGVGGIFVTDTQYF. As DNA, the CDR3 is TGTGCCAGCAGCAACCCCGTGGGGGTGGGTGGAATTTTCGTCACAGATACGCAGTATTTT.